Presented here are 10 T cell receptor beta chains from one specimen sequenced in a study. TCRdb passed the 5' RACE reads through MiXCR, listing each CDR3 protein once. Seen here are about 5,800 distinct CDR3 sequences, approximately 69% observed once, and the top ten hold around 4%. Sequencing was carried out using memory CD4+ T cells sorted from a lymph node. The subset denotes: memory CD4+ T cells, CD4+CD45RO+CD25-. These TCRs come from a female donor with breast cancer.

This clonotype was picked up one time. The chain is built from TRBV20-1 and TRBJ1-6; 8 bases map to TRBD1. J gave up 7 bases and V 3 bases, and 8 bases lay outside the gene matches. This CDR3 spans 15 amino acids. CDR1 and CDR2 (germline): DFQATT, SNEGSKA (reference sequence). The DNA for the CDR3 is TGCAGTGCTAGCCCGACCGGACAGGGAAATTCACCCCTCCACTTT. Protein: CSASPTGQGNSPLHF.

The rearrangement joins TRBV5-1 to TRBJ1-2; 7 nucleotides align to TRBD1. Germline CDR1 and CDR2: SGHRS and YFSETQ. The CDR3 runs 13 residues. Trimming took 0 bases from V and 6 from J; bases not matched to a gene: 2. DNA for the CDR3: TGCGCCAGCAGCTTGGGAGGGGGCGATGGCTACACCTTC. Encoded protein: CASSLGGGDGYTF.

This clonotype came up a few times. The chain uses TRBV3-1 and TRBJ1-6, with D unresolved. CDR3 length: 16 residues. The V gene lost 1 base and the J gene lost 8 bases, with 15 bases spanning the gap. CDR1 is LGHDT, CDR2 YNNKEL, per germline (reference sequence). CDR3 residues: CASSQGVGGIYSPLHF. For the CDR3, the DNA is TGTGCCAGCAGCCAAGGGGTAGGAGGGATATATTCACCCCTCCACTTT.

There are a few counts of this clonotype. This chain connects TRBV12-3 or TRBV12-4 to TRBJ2-3; D gene unclear. The length of the CDR3 is 14 residues. V shed 3 bases and J shed 6 bases, with 13 bases lying between them. The CDR3 DNA reads as TGTGCCAGCAGTTTGTGGTCGGTGACGGATACGCAGTATTTT. Translation gives CASSLWSVTDTQYF.

The chain links TRBV7-2 to TRBJ2-3, with D perhaps matching TRBD2 (5 bases). This CDR3 is 14 amino acids long. Per germline, CDR1 SGHTA and CDR2 FQGNSA. V was trimmed by 1 base and J by 6 bases, leaving 11 bases between them. CDR3 amino acids: CASSLGVGVDTQYF. The CDR3 DNA reads TGTGCCAGCAGCTTAGGAGTGGGAGTGGATACGCAGTATTTT.

The chain carries TRBV27 and TRBJ2-1, with TRBD2 matching 9 bases. This CDR3 spans 14 amino acids. The V gene's germline CDR1 is MNHEY and CDR2 SMNVEV (reference sequence). Unmatched junction bases numbered 12, after V lost 11 bases and J lost 7 bases. CDR3 sequence reads: CASHSGRVGNEQFF. CDR3 in DNA: TGTGCCTCCCATAGCGGGAGAGTTGGTAATGAGCAGTTCTTC.

The V gene is TRBV5-1, the J gene TRBJ2-3, with TRBD2 matching over 9 bases. CDR1 and CDR2 (germline): SGHRS, YFSETQ. Unmatched junction bases numbered 7, after V lost 4 bases and J lost 1 base. The CDR3 has 16 amino acids. This chain's CDR3 is CASSRDSGGGTDTQYF. Written as DNA, the CDR3 is TGCGCCAGCAGCCGGGATAGCGGGGGAGGCACAGATACGCAGTATTTT.

This clonotype has just one count. The chain has TRBV6-1 and TRBJ2-1; D might be TRBD1 (6 bases). This CDR3 has 14 residues. V was clipped by 6 bases and J by 2 bases, with 11 bases between them. Germline values: CDR1 MNHNS, CDR2 SASEGT. This CDR3 is CASSDRFTYNEQFF. The CDR3 DNA sequence: TGTGCCAGCAGCGACAGGTTCACCTACAATGAGCAGTTCTTC.

V and J are TRBV6-5 and TRBJ2-5; a possible D gene is TRBD2 (5 bases). Trimming shortened V by 7 bases and J by 0 bases, and 15 bases separated the two germline ends. The CDR3 is 15 residues long. Looked up from germline, CDR1 is MNHEY and CDR2 is SVGAGI. Written as DNA, the CDR3 is TGTGCCAGCACATCCTCTGGGCGGGACCAAGAGACCCAGTACTTC. Its protein is CASTSSGRDQETQYF.

The rearrangement uses TRBV20-1 and TRBJ2-3; the D call may be TRBD1 or TRBD2 (5 bases each). The length of the CDR3 is 12 residues. V was cut by 6 bases and J by 11 bases, with 18 bases left in between. The V gene's germline CDR1 is DFQATT and CDR2 SNEGSKA (reference sequence). Here the CDR3 reads CSAFPRGYEQYF. The CDR3 DNA is TGCAGTGCCTTCCCCCGGGGCTACGAGCAGTATTTT.